The 16 T cell receptor beta chains below come from one sample, sequenced in a study of CXCR3-negative and CXCR3-positive naive CD8 T cells (dated by TCRdb to the late 2010s). Sequenced on a NextSeq 550. The Human TCR Profiling Kit (MiLaboratory) was used to prepare UMI-labeled 5' RACE TRB cDNA libraries. TCRdb reanalyzed the reads, keeping one entry per CDR3 protein sequence and omitting DNA. The sample table holds about 62,000 distinct CDR3 sequences. Clones ranked in the top ten supply about 4.5% of the sample. Sequenced input: naive CXCR3- CD8+ T cells from blood. Explained via the paper, the cell subset or site label denotes: CD45RO-CCR7+CD27+CD95- naive CD8+ T cells lacking CXCR3 (TNR3-). These receptors were obtained from a human donor in good health. Some clones in this sample may be carry-over from other donors' samples.

The rearrangement links TRBV5-1 to TRBJ2-7; TCRdb proposes TRBD2, but this gene call is untestable without DNA. Germline V lookup: CDR1 SGHRS, CDR2 YFSETQ. The CDR3 totals 14 residues. The CDR3 is CASSLDGGIYEQYF.

J is TRBJ1-2 and V is TRBV11-2; TCRdb designates TRBD1, a call that cannot be tested without DNA. Germline loops: CDR1 SGHAT, CDR2 FQNNGV. CDR3 length: 15 amino acids. This CDR3 is CASSLDPGAVYGYTF.

The J gene is TRBJ1-2, the V gene TRBV29-1; TCRdb proposes TRBD1, but this gene call is untestable without DNA. In germline, CDR1 is SQVTM, CDR2 ANQGSEA. The CDR3 consists of 12 residues. The CDR3 is CSVAQDNYGYTF.

The genes are TRBV6-4 and TRBJ2-1; as DNA is missing, the TRBD2 call by TCRdb cannot be tested. Germline values: CDR1 MRHNA, CDR2 SNTAGT. The CDR3 is 13 residues long. The CDR3 sequence: CASGTGDTNEQFF.

The chain has TRBV7-9 and TRBJ1-5. This CDR3 comprises 13 residues. Per the germline V gene, CDR1 is SEHNR and CDR2 is FQNEAQ (reference sequence). The CDR3 here is CASSYGGNQPQHF.

The V and J genes are TRBV11-2 and TRBJ2-3; TCRdb returns TRBD1, unconfirmable since there is no DNA. Germline V gene lookup returns CDR1 SGHAT and CDR2 FQNNGV. The CDR3 has 16 residues. This CDR3 reads CASSFWGGANTDTQYF.

The rearrangement joins TRBV9 to TRBJ2-5; checking the TCRdb D call of TRBD1 is not possible without DNA. Germline CDR1 and CDR2: SGDLS and YYNGEE. This CDR3 has 16 residues. This CDR3 reads CASSVDSGQGPETQYF.

The genes are TRBV28 and TRBJ2-3; TCRdb's D call of TRBD1 is untestable without DNA. This CDR3 is 16 amino acids long. Germline CDR1 is MDHEN and CDR2 is SYDVKM. The CDR3 is CASRIRGQRITDTQYF.

J is TRBJ2-7 and V is TRBV29-1; TCRdb's D gene call, TRBD2, goes unchecked for lack of DNA. The V gene's germline CDR1 is SQVTM and CDR2 ANQGSEA. CDR3 length: 15 amino acids. CDR3 amino acids: CSVVLPGTVSYEQYF.

The chain joins TRBV29-1 to TRBJ2-7; checking the TCRdb D call of TRBD1 is not possible without DNA. The CDR3 consists of 12 residues. Per the germline V gene, CDR1 is SQVTM and CDR2 is ANQGSEA. The CDR3 loop is CSASRQGDEQYF.

The chain couples TRBV20-1 to TRBJ1-2. Germline-derived CDR1 and CDR2 are DFQATT and SNEGSKA (reference sequence). The CDR3 is 14 residues long. CDR3 protein: CSARDRRTNYGYTF.

This chain links TRBV28 with TRBJ2-1; TCRdb indicates TRBD2, and absent DNA this call remains unverified. Germline CDR1 and CDR2: MDHEN and SYDVKM. The CDR3 covers 16 residues. The CDR3 spells CASSRSGGAHYNEQFF.

The V gene is TRBV5-5, the J gene TRBJ2-1. The CDR3 runs to 13 residues. Germline V CDR1 and CDR2: SGHKS, YYEKEE (reference sequence). The CDR3 protein is CASSLIENNEQFF.

The chain is built from TRBV29-1 and TRBJ2-1; checking the TCRdb D call of TRBD2 is not possible without DNA. Germline V gene lookup returns CDR1 SQVTM and CDR2 ANQGSEA. The CDR3 has 15 amino acids. The CDR3 loop is CSVEDGASGYNEQFF.

V gene TRBV29-1 combines with J gene TRBJ2-3. The germline gives CDR1 SQVTM, CDR2 ANQGSEA. This CDR3 contains 13 residues. CDR3 sequence: CSVKRTSTDTQYF.

The genes are TRBV19 and TRBJ2-7; absent DNA, TCRdb's TRBD2 call cannot be checked. In germline, CDR1 is LNHDA, CDR2 SQIVND (reference sequence). The CDR3 consists of 15 residues. The CDR3 sequence: CASSAGTGPSYEQYF.